Given below is one T cell receptor (beta chain) in context. Antigen specificity is unknown. A read error may be the cause here, since a much bigger clone is one base away. Primed by a sample-barcoded 5' primer and a J-beta primer mix, a second PCR proceeded for roughly 6 to 12 cycles. The template-switch adaptor, which had 12 random nucleotides, put a tag on each cDNA molecule. TCRdb recomputed calls from the 5' RACE reads with MiXCR, one row per CDR3 protein. The sample lists hundreds of thousands of distinct CDR3 sequences, around 30% occurring once. These data come from a study of blood T cells in healthy people across ages. Per germline, CDR1 LGHNA and CDR2 YNFKEQ. The CDR3 covers 18 residues. Study-level points and caveats: Unsorted PBMCs ruled out conclusive naive versus antigen-experienced comparison. Among long-lived donors, naive CD4+ cells were more numerous and diversity higher than in aged donors.

Sequencing was done on a sample of blood. V and J are TRBV4-2 and TRBJ2-1; 16 bases fit TRBD2. The source is a woman older than 75 in good health. DNA for the CDR3: TGTGCCAGCAGCCAGGGGACTAGCGGGGGGGCAACCTACAATGAGCAGGTCTTC. Translation gives CASSQGTSGGATYNEQVF.